This T cell receptor beta chain is drawn from a study of cytomegalovirus exposure and HLA in healthy donors. Study-level points and caveats: Researchers reported that a few CMV-associated chains were confirmed in vitro as CMV antigen-specific. Analysis performed later found more than 15,000 TCR beta sequences associated with HLA alleles at 0.05 false discovery rate.

Healthy bone marrow donors made up the cohort. The study ran its PCR with 60 Vbeta and 13 Jbeta primers. Source study methods: Counted up in a later analysis, unique TCR beta chains came to 65 million to 80 million, with some 11 million shared. Libraries were prepared by immunoSEQ multiplex PCR; TCRdb keeps only in-frame clonotypes and omits some of them. That table supplies the V and J calls and clone size; D and trimming were determined from the DNA. The sample holds roughly 230,000 clones, about 88% seen once. The germline gives CDR1 SEHNR, CDR2 FQNEAQ (reference sequence). The CDR3 is made up of 14 amino acids. Trimming stripped 1 base from V and 7 bases from J, with 11 bases between. A note on this clone: As yet, its antigen is unknown.

The material sequenced was PBMCs. The V call is TRBV7-9, the J call TRBJ1-5; no clear D gene. The TCR comes from a girl aged 2 to 9 in good health and CMV-seronegative. The CDR3 protein is CASSLGPTGQPQHF. The DNA of the CDR3 is TGTGCCAGCAGCTTAGGTCCCACGGGGCAGCCCCAGCATTTT.